The TCR beta chain described here comes from a study of T cells in Graves' hyperthyroidism and ophthalmopathy. Germline CDR1 is SNHLY and CDR2 is FYNNEI. The CDR3 loop spans 18 amino acids. The V gene end was trimmed by 6 bases and the J gene end by 5 bases; junction bases not matched to a gene: 17. RNA transcripts were the template for amplifying TCR beta CDR3 regions. First-round RT-PCR of the TCR CDR3 relied on the HTBI primer set. TCRdb reprocessed the multiplex PCR reads with MiXCR, giving one entry per CDR3 protein. The sample yields about 400,000 distinct CDR3 sequences, about an eighth seen once. A few counts support this clonotype.

The sequence was collected from a man aged 50 to 59 with Graves' ophthalmopathy. Sequenced material: blood. The genes are TRBV2 and TRBJ2-1; 9 bases match TRBD1. The DNA of the CDR3 is TGTGCCAGCAGAGAAAATAAACAGGGGGCGCGGTGGGACAATGAGCAGTTCTTC. Its protein is CASRENKQGARWDNEQFF.